This is a list of T cell receptor beta chains from one sample in a study of sequential checkpoint blockade in melanoma. Clones were read by immunoSEQ multiplex PCR, and TCRdb kept only the in-frame ones, dropping some. The sample carries about 11,000 clones, about 78% recorded once. This sample comprised CD8+ T cells sorted from blood (inferred from file names), obtained from a patient given nivolumab and ipilimumab in sequence. These receptors all come from a human donor with melanoma. CDR3s include the opening cysteine and the closing phenylalanine or tryptophan. The order of the fields is V gene, J gene, CDR3 protein.

V: TRBV11-2; J: TRBJ1-1; CDR3: CASSYARDKPNTEAFF
V: TRBV2; J: TRBJ2-7; CDR3: CASSYTPLQGYEQYF
V: TRBV9; J: TRBJ2-7; CDR3: CASSVVAAGVNEQYF
V: TRBV5-1; J: TRBJ1-4; CDR3: CASSLDPATNEKLFF
V: TRBV6-4; J: TRBJ2-6; CDR3: CASSRTGAGSGANVLTF
V: TRBV6-5; J: TRBJ2-7; CDR3: CASSPPGGSPYEQYF
V: TRBV7-6; J: TRBJ1-1; CDR3: CASSLGSGVNTEAFF
V: TRBV7-9; J: TRBJ1-4; CDR3: CASSDRGQGEKLFF
V: TRBV30; J: TRBJ1-1; CDR3: CAWSVFGDTEAFF
V: TRBV14; J: TRBJ1-2; CDR3: CASSQDRGYSYGYTF
V: TRBV6-6; J: TRBJ2-1; CDR3: CASNLGGAGFF
V: TRBV9; J: TRBJ2-2; CDR3: CASSLRTSTLAGELFF
V: TRBV7-9; J: TRBJ2-7; CDR3: CASSPGQETYEQYF
V: TRBV6-5; J: TRBJ2-1; CDR3: CASRQAGAVEFF
V: TRBV6-6; J: TRBJ2-5; CDR3: CASRRRDRQQETQYF
V: TRBV9; J: TRBJ2-7; CDR3: CASSGRSSYEQYF
V: TRBV6-5; J: TRBJ1-2; CDR3: CASMQGPNYGYTF
V: TRBV2; J: TRBJ1-1; CDR3: CCEQGNTEAFF
V: TRBV10-2; J: TRBJ1-5; CDR3: CASSELGRLQPQHF
V: TRBV30; J: TRBJ1-1; CDR3: CAWRGWFGEAFF
V: TRBV9; J: TRBJ2-7; CDR3: CASSLLLGDEQYF
V: TRBV19; J: TRBJ1-1; CDR3: CASSLRGLEAFF
V: TRBV14; J: TRBJ2-5; CDR3: CASSQDRWSGRETQYF